This T cell receptor beta chain came from a study of CD8+ T cells in alopecia areata. Treatment described: oral pan-JAK inhibitor, 5-10 mg twice daily. Isolated RNA was reverse transcribed into cDNA used as the sequencing template. The repertoire was sequenced with immunoSEQ multiplex PCR; TCRdb's copy has only in-frame clones and lacks some. This table has around 100,000 clones, about 71% appearing once. Germline trimming cut 4 bases from V and 6 bases from J; bases unmatched to any gene: 7. The CDR3 extends over 15 amino acids. Germline V lookup: CDR1 SEHNR, CDR2 FQNEAQ (reference sequence). The chain uses TRBV7-9 and TRBJ1-4, with 8 bases identical to TRBD1. The sequence was collected from a human donor with alopecia areata. Sequencing was performed on CD8+ T cells sorted from blood, taken at week 44, from a patient treated with tofacitinib. CDR3 nucleotide sequence: TGTGCCAGCAGCTCCCGACAGGGGCCCTATGAAAAACTGTTTTTT. Its protein product is CASSSRQGPYEKLFF.